This T cell receptor (beta chain) was obtained from a study of PD-1 blockade in mismatch repair-deficient tumors. Study-wide background: Enrolled about 2013-2017, patients had progressing, pretreated mismatch repair-deficient cancers of about a dozen types.

Study-wide results and caveats: After pembrolizumab, tumor-resident clones rose rapidly, then generally contracted before radiologic responses.

About this clone itself: The antigen remains undetermined.

Trimming took 0 bases from V and 0 from J, leaving 5 bases between them. The CDR3 contains 14 residues. CDR1 is SGHAT, CDR2 FQNNGV, per germline. Every patient had mismatch repair deficiency by PCR or immunohistochemistry. TCRs were sequenced from three patients responding to pembrolizumab. Method: immunoSEQ multiplex PCR; TCRdb's copy keeps in-frame clones and lacks some. Of 95,000 to 150,000 clones listed, around 83% are singletons. The sequences come from peripheral blood, collected 44 weeks after starting pembrolizumab. The TCR sequence derives from an adult with mismatch repair-deficient cancer. The J gene is TRBJ2-5, the V gene TRBV11-2, with D hard to call. CDR3 in amino acids: CASSLDLYQETQYF. The CDR3 DNA is TGTGCCAGCAGCTTAGATCTATACCAAGAGACCCAGTACTTC.